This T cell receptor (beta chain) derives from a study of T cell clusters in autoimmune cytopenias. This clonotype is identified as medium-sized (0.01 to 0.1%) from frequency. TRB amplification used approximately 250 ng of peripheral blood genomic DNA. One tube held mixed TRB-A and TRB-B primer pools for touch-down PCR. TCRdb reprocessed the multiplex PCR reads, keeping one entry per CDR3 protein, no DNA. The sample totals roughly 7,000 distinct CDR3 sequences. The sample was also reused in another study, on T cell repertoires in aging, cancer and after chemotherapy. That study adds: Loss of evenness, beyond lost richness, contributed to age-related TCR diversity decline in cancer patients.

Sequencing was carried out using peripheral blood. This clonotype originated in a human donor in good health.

The CDR3: CASSFAGRVTEAFF. The chain couples TRBV27 to TRBJ1-1; with no DNA, the TCRdb D assignment of TRBD1 cannot be verified. The CDR3 covers 14 residues. Germline V gene lookup returns CDR1 MNHEY and CDR2 SMNVEV (reference sequence).